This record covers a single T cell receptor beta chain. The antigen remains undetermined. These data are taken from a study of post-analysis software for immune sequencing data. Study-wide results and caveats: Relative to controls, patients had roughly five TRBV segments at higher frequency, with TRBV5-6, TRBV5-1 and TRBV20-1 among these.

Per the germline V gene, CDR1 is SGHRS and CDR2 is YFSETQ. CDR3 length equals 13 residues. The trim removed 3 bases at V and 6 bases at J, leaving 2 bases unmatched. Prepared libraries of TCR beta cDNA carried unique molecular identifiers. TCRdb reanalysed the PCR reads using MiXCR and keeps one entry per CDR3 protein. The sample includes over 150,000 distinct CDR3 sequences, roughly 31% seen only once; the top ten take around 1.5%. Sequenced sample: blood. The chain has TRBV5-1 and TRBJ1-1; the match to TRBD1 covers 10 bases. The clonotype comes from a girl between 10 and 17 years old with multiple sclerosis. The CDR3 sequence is CASSWTGGAEAFF. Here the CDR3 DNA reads TGCGCCAGCAGCTGGACAGGGGGAGCTGAAGCTTTCTTT.